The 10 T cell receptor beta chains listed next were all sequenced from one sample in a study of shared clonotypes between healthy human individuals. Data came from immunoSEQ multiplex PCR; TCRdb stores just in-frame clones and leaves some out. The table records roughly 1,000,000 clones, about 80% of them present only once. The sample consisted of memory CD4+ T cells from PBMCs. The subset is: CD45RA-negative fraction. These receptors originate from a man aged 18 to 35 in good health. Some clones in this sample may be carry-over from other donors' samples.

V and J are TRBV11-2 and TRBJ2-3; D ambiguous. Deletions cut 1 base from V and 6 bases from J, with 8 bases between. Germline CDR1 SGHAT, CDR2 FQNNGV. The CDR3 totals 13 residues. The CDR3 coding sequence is TGTGCCAGCAGCTTAGTGGTTGCTGATACGCAGTATTTT. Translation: CASSLVVADTQYF.

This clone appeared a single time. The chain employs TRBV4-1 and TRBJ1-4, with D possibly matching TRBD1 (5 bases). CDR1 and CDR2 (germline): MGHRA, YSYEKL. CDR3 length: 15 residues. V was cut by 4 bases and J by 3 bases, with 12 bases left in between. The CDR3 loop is CASSPGRSSNEKLFF. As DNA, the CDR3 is TGCGCCAGCAGCCCGGGACGGTCCTCTAATGAAAAACTGTTTTTT.

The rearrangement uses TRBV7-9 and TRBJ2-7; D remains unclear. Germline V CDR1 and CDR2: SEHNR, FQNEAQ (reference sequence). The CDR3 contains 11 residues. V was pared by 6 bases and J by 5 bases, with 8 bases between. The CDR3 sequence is CASSPRDEQYF. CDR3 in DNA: TGTGCCAGCAGTCCCCGGGACGAGCAGTACTTC. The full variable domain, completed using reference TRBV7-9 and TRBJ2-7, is DTGVSQNPRHKITKRGQNVTFRCDPISEHNRLYWYRQTLGQGPEFLTYFQNEAQLEKSRLLSDRFSAERPKGSFSTLEIQRTEQGDSAMYLCASSPRDEQYFGPGTRLTVT.

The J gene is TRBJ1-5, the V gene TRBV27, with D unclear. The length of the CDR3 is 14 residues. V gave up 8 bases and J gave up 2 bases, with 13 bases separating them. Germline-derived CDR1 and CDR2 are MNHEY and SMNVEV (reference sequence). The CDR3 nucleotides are TGTGCCAGCGCCAATATGATAGGCAATCAGCCCCAGCATTTT. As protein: CASANMIGNQPQHF.

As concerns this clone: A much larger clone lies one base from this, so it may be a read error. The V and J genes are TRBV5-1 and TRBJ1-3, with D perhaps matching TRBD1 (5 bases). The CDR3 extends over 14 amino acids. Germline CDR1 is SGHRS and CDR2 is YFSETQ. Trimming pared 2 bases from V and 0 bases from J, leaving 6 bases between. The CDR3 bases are TGCGCCAGCAGCTTCGACAGCTCTGGAAACACCATATATTTT. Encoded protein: CASSFDSSGNTIYF.

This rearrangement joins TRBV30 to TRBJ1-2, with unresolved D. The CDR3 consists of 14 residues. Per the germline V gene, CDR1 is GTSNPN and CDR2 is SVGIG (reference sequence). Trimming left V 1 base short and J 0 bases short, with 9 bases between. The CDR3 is CAWSGLFTNYGYTF. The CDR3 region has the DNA TGTGCCTGGAGTGGGCTATTTACTAACTATGGCTACACCTTC.

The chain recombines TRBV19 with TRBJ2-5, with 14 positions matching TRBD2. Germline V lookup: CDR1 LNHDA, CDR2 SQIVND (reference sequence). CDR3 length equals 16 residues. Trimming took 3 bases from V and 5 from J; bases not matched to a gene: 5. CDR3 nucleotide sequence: TGTGCCAGTAGTATGTCCTGGACTAGCGGGAGGGAGACCCAGTACTTC. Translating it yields CASSMSWTSGRETQYF.

The CDR3 region is CASSLLSNTEAFF. CDR3 nucleotide sequence: TGTGCCAGCAGTTTATTGTCGAACACTGAAGCTTTCTTT. The chain combines TRBV27 with TRBJ1-1, with no clear D. This CDR3 has 13 amino acids. Germline V gene sequence: CDR1 MNHEY, CDR2 SMNVEV (reference sequence). V shed 1 base and J shed 1 base, with 4 bases lying between them.

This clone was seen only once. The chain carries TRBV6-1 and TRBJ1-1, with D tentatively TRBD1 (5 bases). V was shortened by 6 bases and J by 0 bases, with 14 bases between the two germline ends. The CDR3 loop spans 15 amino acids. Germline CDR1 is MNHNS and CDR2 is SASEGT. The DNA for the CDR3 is TGTGCCAGCAGGCAAGGGGTCGGTATGAACACTGAAGCTTTCTTT. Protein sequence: CASRQGVGMNTEAFF.

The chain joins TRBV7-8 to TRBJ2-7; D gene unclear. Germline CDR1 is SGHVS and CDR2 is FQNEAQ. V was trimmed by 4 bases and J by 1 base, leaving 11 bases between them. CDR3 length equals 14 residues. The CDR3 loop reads CASSSRLSSYEQYF. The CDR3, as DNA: TGTGCCAGCAGCTCCAGACTGTCTTCCTACGAGCAGTACTTC.